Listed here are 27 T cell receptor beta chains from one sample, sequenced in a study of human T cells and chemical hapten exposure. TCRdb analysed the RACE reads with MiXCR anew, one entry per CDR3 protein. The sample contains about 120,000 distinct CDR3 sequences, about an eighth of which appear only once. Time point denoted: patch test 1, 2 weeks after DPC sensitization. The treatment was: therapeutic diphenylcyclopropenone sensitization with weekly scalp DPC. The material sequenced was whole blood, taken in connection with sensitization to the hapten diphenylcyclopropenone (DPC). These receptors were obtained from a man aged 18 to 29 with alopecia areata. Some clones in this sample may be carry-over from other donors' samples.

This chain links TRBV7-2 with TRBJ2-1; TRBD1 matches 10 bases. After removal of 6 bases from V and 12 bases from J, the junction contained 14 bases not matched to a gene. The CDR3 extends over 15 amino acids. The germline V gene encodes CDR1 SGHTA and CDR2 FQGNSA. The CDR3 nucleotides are TGTGCCAGCAGGTCGGGACAGGGGATGCAATTCGTGCAGTTCTTC. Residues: CASRSGQGMQFVQFF.

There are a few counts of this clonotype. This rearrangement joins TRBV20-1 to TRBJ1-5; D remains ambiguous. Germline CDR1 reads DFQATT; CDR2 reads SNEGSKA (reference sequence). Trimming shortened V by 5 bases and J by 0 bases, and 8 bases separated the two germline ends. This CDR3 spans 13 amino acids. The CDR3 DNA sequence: TGCAGTGCTCTACCCTATAGCAATCAGCCCCAGCATTTT. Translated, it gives CSALPYSNQPQHF.

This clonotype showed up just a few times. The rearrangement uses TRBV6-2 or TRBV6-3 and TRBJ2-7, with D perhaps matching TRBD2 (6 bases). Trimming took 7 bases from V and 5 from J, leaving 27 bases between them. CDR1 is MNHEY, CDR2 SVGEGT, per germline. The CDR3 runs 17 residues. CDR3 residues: CASTDTGTPEGTHEQYV. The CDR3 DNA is TGTGCCAGCACCGATACTGGGACTCCCGAGGGCACCCACGAGCAGTACGTC.

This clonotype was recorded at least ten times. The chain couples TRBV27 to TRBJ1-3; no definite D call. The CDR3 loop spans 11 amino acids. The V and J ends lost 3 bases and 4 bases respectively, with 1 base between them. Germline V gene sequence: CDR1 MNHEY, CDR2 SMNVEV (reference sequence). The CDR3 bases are TGTGCCAGCAGTTTGGGAAACACCATATATTTT. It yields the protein CASSLGNTIYF.

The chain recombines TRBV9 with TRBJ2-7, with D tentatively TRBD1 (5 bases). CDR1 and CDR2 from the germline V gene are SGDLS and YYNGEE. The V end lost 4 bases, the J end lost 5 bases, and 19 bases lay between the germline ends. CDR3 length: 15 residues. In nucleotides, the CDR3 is TGTGCCAGCAGCCCGGAAGGGGCCAGGTCGGACGAGCAGTACTTC. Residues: CASSPEGARSDEQYF. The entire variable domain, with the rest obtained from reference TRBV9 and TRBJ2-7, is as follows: DSGVTQTPKHLITATGQRVTLRCSPRSGDLSVYWYQQSLDQGLQFLIQYYNGEERAKGNILERFSAQQFPDLHSELNLSSLELGDSALYFCASSPEGARSDEQYFGPGTRLTVT.

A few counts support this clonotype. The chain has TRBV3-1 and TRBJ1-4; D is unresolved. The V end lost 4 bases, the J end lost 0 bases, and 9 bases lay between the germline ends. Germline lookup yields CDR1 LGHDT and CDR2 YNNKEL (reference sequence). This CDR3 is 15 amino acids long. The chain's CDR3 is CASSLRAATNEKLFF. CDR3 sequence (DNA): TGTGCCAGCAGCCTAAGGGCCGCAACTAATGAAAAACTGTTTTTT.

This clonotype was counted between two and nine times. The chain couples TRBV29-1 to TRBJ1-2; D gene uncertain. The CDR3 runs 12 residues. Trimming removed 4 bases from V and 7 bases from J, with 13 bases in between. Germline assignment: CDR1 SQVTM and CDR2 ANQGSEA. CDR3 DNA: TGCAGCGTTGCCGCCCTCAAGTCTGGCTACACCTTC. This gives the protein CSVAALKSGYTF. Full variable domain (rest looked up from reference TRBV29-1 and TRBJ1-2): SAVISQKPSRDICQRGTSLTIQCQVDSQVTMMFWYRQQPGQSLTLIATANQGSEATYESGFVIDKFPISRPNLTFSTLTVSNMSPEDSSIYLCSVAALKSGYTFGSGTRLTVV.

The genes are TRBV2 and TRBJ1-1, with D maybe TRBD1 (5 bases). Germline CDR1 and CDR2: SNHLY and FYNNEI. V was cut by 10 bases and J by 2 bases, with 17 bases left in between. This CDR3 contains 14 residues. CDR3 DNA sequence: TGTGCCACCCGGAGTAGGGGTCAAAACACTGAAGCTTTCTTT. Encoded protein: CATRSRGQNTEAFF.

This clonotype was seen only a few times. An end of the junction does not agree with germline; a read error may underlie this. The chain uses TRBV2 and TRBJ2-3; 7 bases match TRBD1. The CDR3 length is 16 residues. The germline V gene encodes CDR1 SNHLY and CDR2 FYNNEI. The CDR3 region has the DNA TGTGCCTGCAGTGACCCAGGGGGTACCAACGCAGATACGCAGTATTTT. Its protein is CACSDPGGTNADTQYF. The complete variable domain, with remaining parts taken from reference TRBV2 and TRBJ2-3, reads EPEVTQTPSHQVTQMGQEVILRCVPISNHLYFYWYRQILGQKVEFLVSFYNNEISEKSEIFDDQFSVERPDGSNFTLKIRSTKLEDSAMYFCACSDPGGTNADTQYFGPGTRLTVL.

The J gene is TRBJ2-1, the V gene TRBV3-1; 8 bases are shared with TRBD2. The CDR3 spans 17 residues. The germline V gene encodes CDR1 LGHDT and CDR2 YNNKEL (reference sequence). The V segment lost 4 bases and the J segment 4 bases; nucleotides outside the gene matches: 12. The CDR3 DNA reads TGTGCCAGCAGCCCCCGGGTAGCGGGGTTTCTTTACAATGAGCAGTTCTTC. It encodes CASSPRVAGFLYNEQFF.

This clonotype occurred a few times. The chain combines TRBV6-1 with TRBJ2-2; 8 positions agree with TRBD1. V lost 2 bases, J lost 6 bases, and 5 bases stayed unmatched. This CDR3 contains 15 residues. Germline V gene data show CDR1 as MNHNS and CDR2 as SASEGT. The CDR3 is CASSEFDRGSGELFF. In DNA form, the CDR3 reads TGTGCCAGCAGTGAATTTGACAGGGGATCCGGGGAGCTGTTTTTT.

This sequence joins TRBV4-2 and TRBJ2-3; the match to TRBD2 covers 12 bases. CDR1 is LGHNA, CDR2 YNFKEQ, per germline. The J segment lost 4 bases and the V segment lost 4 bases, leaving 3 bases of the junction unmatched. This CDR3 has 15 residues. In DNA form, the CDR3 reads TGTGCCAGCAGCCGCCCTAGCGGGGGGGCAGATACGCAGTATTTT. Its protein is CASSRPSGGADTQYF.

CDR3 loop: CASSQLAGQGSDGYTF. In nucleotides, the CDR3 is TGTGCCAGCAGCCAACTTGCCGGACAGGGATCGGATGGCTACACCTTC. The chain uses TRBV3-1 and TRBJ1-2; 8 nucleotides line up with TRBD1. This CDR3 comprises 16 residues. Germline CDR1 is LGHDT and CDR2 is YNNKEL (reference sequence). The ends lost 2 bases at V and 6 bases at J; junction bases unmatched: 11.

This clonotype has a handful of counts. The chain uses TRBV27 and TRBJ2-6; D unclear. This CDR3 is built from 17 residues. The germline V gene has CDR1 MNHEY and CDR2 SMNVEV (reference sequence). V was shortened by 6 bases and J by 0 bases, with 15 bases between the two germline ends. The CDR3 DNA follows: TGTGCCAGCAGCCCCTCCATCTGGAGCTCTGGGGCCAACGTCCTGACTTTC. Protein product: CASSPSIWSSGANVLTF.

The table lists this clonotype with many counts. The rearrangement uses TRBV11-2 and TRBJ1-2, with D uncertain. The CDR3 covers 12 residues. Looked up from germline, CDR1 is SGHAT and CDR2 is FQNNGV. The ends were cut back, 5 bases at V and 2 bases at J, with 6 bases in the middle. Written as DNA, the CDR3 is TGTGCCAGCAGCCCCGAGAACTATGGCTACACCTTC. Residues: CASSPENYGYTF.

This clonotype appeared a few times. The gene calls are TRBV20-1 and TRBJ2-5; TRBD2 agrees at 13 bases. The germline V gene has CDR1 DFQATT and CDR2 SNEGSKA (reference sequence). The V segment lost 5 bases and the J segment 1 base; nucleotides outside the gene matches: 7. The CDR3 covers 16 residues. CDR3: CSAETRTSGGQETQYF. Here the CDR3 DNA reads TGCAGTGCTGAAACCCGGACTAGCGGGGGCCAAGAGACCCAGTACTTC.

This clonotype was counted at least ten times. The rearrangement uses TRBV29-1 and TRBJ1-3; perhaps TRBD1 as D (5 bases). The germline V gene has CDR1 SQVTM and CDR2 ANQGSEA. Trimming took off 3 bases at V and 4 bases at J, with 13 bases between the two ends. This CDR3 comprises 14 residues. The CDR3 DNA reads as TGCAGCGTTGATCAGTCGGGGGTCGGAAACACCATATATTTT. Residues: CSVDQSGVGNTIYF.

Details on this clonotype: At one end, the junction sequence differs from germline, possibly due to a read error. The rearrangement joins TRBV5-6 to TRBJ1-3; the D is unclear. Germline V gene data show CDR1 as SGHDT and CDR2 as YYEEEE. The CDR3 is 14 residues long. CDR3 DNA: TGTGTCAGCAGCTTGCAAGGGAGCGGAAACACCATATATTTT. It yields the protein CVSSLQGSGNTIYF.

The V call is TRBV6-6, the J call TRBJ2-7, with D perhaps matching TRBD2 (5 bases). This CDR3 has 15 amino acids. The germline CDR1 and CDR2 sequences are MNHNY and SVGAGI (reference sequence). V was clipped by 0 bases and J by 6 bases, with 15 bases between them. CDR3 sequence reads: CASSYSGVRGSEQYV. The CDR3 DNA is TGTGCCAGCAGTTACTCAGGAGTAAGAGGGAGCGAGCAGTACGTC.

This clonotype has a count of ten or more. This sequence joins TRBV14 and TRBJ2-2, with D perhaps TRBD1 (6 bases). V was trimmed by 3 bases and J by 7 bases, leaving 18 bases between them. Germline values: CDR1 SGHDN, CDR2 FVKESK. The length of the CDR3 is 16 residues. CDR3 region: CASSQAPRGRVGELFF. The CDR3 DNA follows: TGTGCCAGCAGCCAGGCCCCCAGGGGCCGTGTCGGGGAGCTGTTTTTT.

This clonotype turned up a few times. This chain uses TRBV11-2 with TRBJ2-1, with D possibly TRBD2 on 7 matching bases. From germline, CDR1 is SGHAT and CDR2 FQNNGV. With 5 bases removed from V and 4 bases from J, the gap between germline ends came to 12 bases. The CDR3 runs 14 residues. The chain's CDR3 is CASSPGEGYNEQFF. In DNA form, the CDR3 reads TGTGCCAGCAGCCCAGGGGAGGGGTACAATGAGCAGTTCTTC.

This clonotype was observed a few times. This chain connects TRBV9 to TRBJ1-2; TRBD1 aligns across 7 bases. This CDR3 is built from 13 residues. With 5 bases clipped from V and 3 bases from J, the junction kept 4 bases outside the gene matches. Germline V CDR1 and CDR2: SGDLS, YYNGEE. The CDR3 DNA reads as TGTGCCAGCAGTGGGACAGTTTACTATGGCTACACCTTC. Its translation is CASSGTVYYGYTF.

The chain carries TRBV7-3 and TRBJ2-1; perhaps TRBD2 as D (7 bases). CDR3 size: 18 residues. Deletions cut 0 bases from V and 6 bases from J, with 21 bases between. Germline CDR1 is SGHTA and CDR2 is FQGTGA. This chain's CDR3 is CASSLTPPGGSWGNEQFF. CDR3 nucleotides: TGTGCCAGCAGCTTAACCCCACCGGGGGGCTCGTGGGGCAATGAGCAGTTCTTC.

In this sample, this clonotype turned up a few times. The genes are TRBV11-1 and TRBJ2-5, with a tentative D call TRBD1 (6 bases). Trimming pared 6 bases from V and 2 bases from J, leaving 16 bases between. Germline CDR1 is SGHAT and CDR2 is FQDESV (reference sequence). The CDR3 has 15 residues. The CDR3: CASRPSQGFQETQYF. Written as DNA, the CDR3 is TGTGCCAGCAGGCCCTCACAGGGCTTTCAAGAGACCCAGTACTTC.

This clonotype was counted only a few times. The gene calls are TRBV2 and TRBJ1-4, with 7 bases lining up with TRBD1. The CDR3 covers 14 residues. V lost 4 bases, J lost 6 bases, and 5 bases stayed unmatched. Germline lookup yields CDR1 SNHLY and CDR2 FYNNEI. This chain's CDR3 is CASSVQGFDEKLFF. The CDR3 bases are TGTGCCAGCAGTGTACAGGGGTTTGATGAAAAACTGTTTTTT. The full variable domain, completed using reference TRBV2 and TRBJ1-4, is EPEVTQTPSHQVTQMGQEVILRCVPISNHLYFYWYRQILGQKVEFLVSFYNNEISEKSEIFDDQFSVERPDGSNFTLKIRSTKLEDSAMYFCASSVQGFDEKLFFGSGTQLSVL.

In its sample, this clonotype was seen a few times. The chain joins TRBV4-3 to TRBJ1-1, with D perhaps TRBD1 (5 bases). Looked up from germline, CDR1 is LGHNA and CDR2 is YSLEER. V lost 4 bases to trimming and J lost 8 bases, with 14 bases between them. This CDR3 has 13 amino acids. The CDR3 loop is CASSRADGGEAFF. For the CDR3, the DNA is TGCGCCAGCAGCCGCGCCGACGGGGGAGAAGCTTTCTTT.

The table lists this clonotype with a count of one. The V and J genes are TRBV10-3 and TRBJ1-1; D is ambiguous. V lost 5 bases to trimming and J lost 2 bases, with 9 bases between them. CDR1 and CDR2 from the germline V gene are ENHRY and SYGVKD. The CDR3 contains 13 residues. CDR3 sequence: CAISRTENTEAFF. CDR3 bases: TGTGCCATCAGTAGAACAGAAAACACTGAAGCTTTCTTT.